This TCR beta chain is drawn from a study of blood T cell repertoires in COVID-19. Overall study: Collection of acute and convalescent COVID-19 samples took place in the United States, Italy and Spain. From T cells, B-cell-depleted T cells, or PBMCs came the material, which was cDNA or gDNA.

Data came from immunoSEQ multiplex PCR; TCRdb stores just in-frame clones and leaves some out. The sample holds 30,000 to 35,000 clones, approximately 78% seen once. The CDR3 totals 15 residues. The germline CDR1 and CDR2 sequences are LNHDA and SQIVND (reference sequence). The V end was cut by 3 bases, the J end by 0 bases, with 12 bases between. This receptor was obtained from a woman between 55 and 75 years old with acute or convalescent COVID-19. Sequenced input: peripheral blood. The chain employs TRBV19 and TRBJ2-7; no clear D. CDR3 nucleotide sequence: TGTGCCAGTAGTATTTCGGCAGGAATCTCCTACGAGCAGTACTTC. The encoded protein is CASSISAGISYEQYF.